The 13 T cell receptor beta chains below all came from one sample that was sequenced in a study of spatial heterogeneity in lung cancer. Regarding the study as a whole: The number of expanded tumor alpha and beta chains correlated with mutation number.

Each CDR3 protein gets one entry after TCRdb re-called the 5' RACE reads with MiXCR. The sample shows roughly 9,000 distinct CDR3 sequences, about 5.7% of them seen only once. The sample's time point: sample taken at primary tumor resection. Their recognized antigens are unknown. The sample was lung tumor tissue, taken at surgery. The receptors here all came from a male donor with early-stage non-small cell lung cancer.

This clonotype was counted many times. Since it is a stray read in a library aimed at alpha chains, this beta chain has a size that is not meaningful. The chain has TRBV5-1 and TRBJ2-5; maybe TRBD1 (6 bases). Per germline, CDR1 SGHRS and CDR2 YFSETQ. This CDR3 is 14 amino acids long. Trimming removed 2 bases at V and 1 base at J, with 9 bases between. The CDR3 DNA is TGCGCCAGCAGCTTATCGACAGGCCAAGAGACCCAGTACTTC. Translating it yields CASSLSTGQETQYF.

This clonotype was detected many times. A library prepared for alpha chains yielded this beta chain as an off-target read; its size is of little meaning. This chain joins TRBV20-1 and TRBJ1-5, with D maybe TRBD1 (6 bases). V lost 4 bases and J 6 bases, leaving 16 bases between the germline ends. Germline loops: CDR1 DFQATT, CDR2 SNEGSKA (reference sequence). The CDR3 totals 14 residues. Here the CDR3 reads CSAIRGGASQPQHF. The CDR3 coding sequence is TGCAGTGCTATCCGAGGGGGGGCGAGTCAGCCCCAGCATTTT.

There are many counts of this clonotype. This beta chain is an unintended read in a library built for alpha chains; its size means little. The V gene is TRBV6-1, the J gene TRBJ2-5, with a tentative D call TRBD1 (6 bases). This CDR3 is built from 16 residues. CDR1 is MNHNS and CDR2 is SASEGT in the germline V gene. V dropped 0 bases and J dropped 5 bases, with 16 bases sitting between them. The CDR3 DNA reads TGTGCCAGCAGTGAAGCCGCGCTACAGGGCAGGGAGACCCAGTACTTC. Translation gives CASSEAALQGRETQYF.

With regard to this clonotype: As an off-target read in a library built for alpha chains, this beta chain has a frequency of little significance. V is TRBV20-1 and J is TRBJ2-2, with 7 bases that match TRBD2. The CDR3 loop spans 14 amino acids. The V gene's germline CDR1 is DFQATT and CDR2 SNEGSKA (reference sequence). V was pared by 0 bases and J by 4 bases, with 2 bases of the junction left unmatched. CDR3 sequence: CSARDRTSTGELFF. DNA for the CDR3: TGCAGTGCTAGAGATCGGACTAGCACCGGGGAGCTGTTTTTT.

This clonotype was seen a handful of times. The size of this beta chain means little, since it is a stray read in a library made for alpha chains. J is TRBJ2-5 and V is TRBV29-1, with TRBD1 as a possible D gene (5 bases). Trimming stripped 4 bases from V and 3 bases from J, with 12 bases between. Germline V gene sequence: CDR1 SQVTM, CDR2 ANQGSEA. The CDR3 runs to 13 residues. This CDR3 reads CSVGRSREETQYF. Here the CDR3 DNA reads TGCAGCGTTGGTAGAAGCAGGGAAGAGACCCAGTACTTC.

This clonotype was counted many times. This beta chain is a stray read from a library made for alpha chains; its abundance is not meaningful. The CDR3 loop reads CASSLGSGTDTQYF. The CDR3 region has the DNA TGTGCCAGCAGCCTCGGATCGGGCACAGATACGCAGTATTTT. The chain employs TRBV7-2 and TRBJ2-3; D call uncertain. CDR1 SGHTA and CDR2 FQGNSA come from the germline V gene. CDR3 length: 14 residues. Trimming cost V 5 bases and J 1 base, with 10 bases left between them.

This clonotype is medium-sized (0.01 to 0.1%) in the sample. Within a library made for alpha chains, this beta chain is off target, and its count is uninformative. The chain is built from TRBV10-2 and TRBJ1-2; the D gene is possibly TRBD1 (5 bases). The CDR3 is made up of 12 amino acids. V was shortened by 6 bases and J by 8 bases, with 13 bases between the two germline ends. The germline V gene encodes CDR1 WSHSY and CDR2 SAAADI. The CDR3 coding sequence is TGCGCCAGCAGAAAAGACAGTGGCGGCTACACCTTC. Amino acid sequence: CASRKDSGGYTF.

This clonotype is judged medium-sized. Because this beta chain is a stray read in a library intended to capture alpha chains, its abundance should not be given much weight. V is TRBV7-6 and J is TRBJ2-2; 9 bases are shared with TRBD2. The ends lost 3 bases at V and 5 bases at J; junction bases unmatched: 10. This CDR3 is 17 amino acids long. From germline, CDR1 is SGHVS and CDR2 FNYEAQ. CDR3 in DNA: TGTGCCAGCAGCTTCTTTAGCGGGAGAAGTTTAACCGGGGAGCTGTTTTTT. Protein sequence: CASSFFSGRSLTGELFF.

This clonotype ranks as medium-sized (0.01 to 0.1%). A library prepared for alpha chains yielded this beta chain as an off-target read; its size is of little meaning. The chain carries TRBV28 and TRBJ2-6; no reliable D call. The CDR3 loop spans 15 amino acids. The V gene lost 0 bases and the J gene lost 4 bases, with 7 bases spanning the gap. The V gene's germline CDR1 is MDHEN and CDR2 SYDVKM. CDR3 protein: CASSLWGLGANVLTF. For the CDR3, the DNA is TGTGCCAGCAGTTTATGGGGTTTGGGGGCCAACGTCCTGACTTTC.

This clonotype was recorded at least ten times. A library prepared for alpha chains yielded this beta chain as an off-target read; its size is of little meaning. The chain uses TRBV20-1 and TRBJ1-5, with 10 positions matching TRBD1. Trimming took 5 bases from V and 7 from J; bases not matched to a gene: 5. The CDR3 consists of 13 residues. CDR1 and CDR2 (germline): DFQATT, SNEGSKA (reference sequence). CDR3 amino acids: CSADRGRRQPQHF. Written as DNA, the CDR3 is TGCAGTGCTGACAGGGGGCGACGGCAGCCCCAGCATTTT.

A note on this clonotype: A library prepared for alpha chains yielded this beta chain as an off-target read; its size is of little meaning. The V and J genes are TRBV29-1 and TRBJ2-7; D remains ambiguous. V was cut by 2 bases and J by 2 bases, with 7 bases left in between. The CDR3 is 12 residues long. The germline CDR1 and CDR2 sequences are SQVTM and ANQGSEA. CDR3 residues: CSVEWAPYEQYF. The CDR3 nucleotides read TGCAGCGTTGAATGGGCCCCCTACGAGCAGTACTTC.

This clonotype has ten or more counts. Because this beta chain is a stray read in a library intended to capture alpha chains, its abundance should not be given much weight. The chain uses TRBV10-3 and TRBJ1-3; D not resolved. The CDR3 extends over 15 amino acids. The germline V gene has CDR1 ENHRY and CDR2 SYGVKD. The V gene lost 2 bases and the J gene lost 1 base, with 9 bases spanning the gap. The CDR3 DNA is TGTGCCATCAGTGAGGGTTCCCTTTCTGGAAACACCATATATTTT. Amino acids: CAISEGSLSGNTIYF.

This clonotype came up many times. A library made for alpha chains picked up this beta chain off target, so its size means little. The chain is built from TRBV28 and TRBJ1-2; 12 bases are shared with TRBD1. Trimming removed 7 bases from V and 8 bases from J; junction bases left unmatched: 11. Germline V gene data show CDR1 as MDHEN and CDR2 as SYDVKM. The CDR3 sequence is 15 residues long. CDR3 sequence reads: CASIIQGQGAKGYTF. The CDR3 bases are TGTGCCAGCATCATCCAGGGACAGGGGGCTAAAGGCTACACCTTC.